The clone carrying this T cell receptor (beta chain) was detected only a few times. Its antigen is unknown. At the DNA level, this CDR3 is encoded by other sequences in the same sample as well. The germline V and J ends were trimmed by 1 base and 5 bases, with 3 bases remaining between them. Germline loops: CDR1 SGHTA, CDR2 FQGNSA. The CDR3 is 12 residues long. Sorted-subset replicate PCRs used 150 to 200 ng of genomic DNA. This amount corresponded to 25,000 to 30,000 T cell genomes. Only in-frame clones appear in the TCRdb table, and some are missing; sequencing was by immunoSEQ multiplex PCR. This table holds 640,000 or so clones, 55% to 75% found once. Healthy and HIV-negative, the adult donors had no recent acute infections or vaccinations. The investigators split CD4+ cells into a CD45RA+ naive subset and a CD45RA-negative memory subset. This entry is derived from a study of shared clonotypes between healthy human individuals. Findings and caveats of the study: Sampling included only blood; tissue repertoires likely differ.

The sequenced sample was memory CD4+ T cells sorted from blood. Subset in this sample: CD45RA-negative fraction. This chain uses TRBV7-2 with TRBJ1-5; no reliable D call. The origin of this receptor is a woman aged 25 to 39 in good health. The CDR3 is CASSLDYQPQHF. CDR3 nucleotides: TGTGCCAGCAGCTTAGATTATCAGCCCCAGCATTTT.